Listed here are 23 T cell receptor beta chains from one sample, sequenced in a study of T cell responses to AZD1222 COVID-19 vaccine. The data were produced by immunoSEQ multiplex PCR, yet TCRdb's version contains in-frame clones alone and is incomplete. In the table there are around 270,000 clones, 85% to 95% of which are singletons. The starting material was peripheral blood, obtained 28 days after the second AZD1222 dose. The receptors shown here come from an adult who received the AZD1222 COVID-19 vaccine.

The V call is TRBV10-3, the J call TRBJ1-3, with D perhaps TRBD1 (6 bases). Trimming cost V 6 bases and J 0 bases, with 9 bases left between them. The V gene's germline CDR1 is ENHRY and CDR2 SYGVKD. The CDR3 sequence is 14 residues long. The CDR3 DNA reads TGTGCCATCAGCGCGGACAGCTCTGGAAACACCATATATTTT. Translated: CAISADSSGNTIYF.

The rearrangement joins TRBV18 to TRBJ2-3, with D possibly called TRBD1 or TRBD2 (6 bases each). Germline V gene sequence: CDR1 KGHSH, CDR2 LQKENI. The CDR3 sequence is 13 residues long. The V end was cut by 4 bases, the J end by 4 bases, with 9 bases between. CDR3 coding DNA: TGTGCCAGCTCACTCGGGGGCCCAGATACGCAGTATTTT. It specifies CASSLGGPDTQYF.

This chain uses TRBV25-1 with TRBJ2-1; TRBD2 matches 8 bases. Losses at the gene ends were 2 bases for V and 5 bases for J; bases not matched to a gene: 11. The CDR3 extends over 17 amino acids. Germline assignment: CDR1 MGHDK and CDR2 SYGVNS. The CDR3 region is CASSEGGSSGANNEQFF. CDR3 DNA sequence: TGTGCCAGCAGTGAAGGGGGGAGTAGCGGGGCTAACAATGAGCAGTTCTTC.

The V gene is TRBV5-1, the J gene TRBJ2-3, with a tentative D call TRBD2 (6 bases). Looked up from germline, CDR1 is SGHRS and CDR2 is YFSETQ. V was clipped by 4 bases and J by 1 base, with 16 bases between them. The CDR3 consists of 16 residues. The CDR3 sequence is CASSPSPASGTDTQYF. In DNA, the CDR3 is TGCGCCAGCAGCCCGTCACCGGCTAGCGGCACAGATACGCAGTATTTT.

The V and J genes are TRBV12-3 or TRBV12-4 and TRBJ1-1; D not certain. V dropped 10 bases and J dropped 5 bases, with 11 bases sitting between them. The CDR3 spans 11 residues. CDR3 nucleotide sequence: TGTGCCACCTCCCCGAGGACTGAAGCTTTCTTT. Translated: CATSPRTEAFF.

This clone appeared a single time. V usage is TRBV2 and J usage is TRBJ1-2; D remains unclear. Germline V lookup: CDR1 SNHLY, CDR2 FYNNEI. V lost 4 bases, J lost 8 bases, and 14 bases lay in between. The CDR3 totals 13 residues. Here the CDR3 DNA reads TGTGCCAGCAGTGTTTTGGGGAGAGAAGGCTACACCTTC. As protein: CASSVLGREGYTF.

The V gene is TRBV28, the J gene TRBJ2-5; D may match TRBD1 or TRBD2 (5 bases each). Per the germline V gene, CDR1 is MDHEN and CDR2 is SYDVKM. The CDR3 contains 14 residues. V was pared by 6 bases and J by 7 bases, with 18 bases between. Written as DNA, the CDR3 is TGTGCCAGCAGACCGGGACCGGGGTGGGGGACCCAGTACTTC. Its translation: CASRPGPGWGTQYF.

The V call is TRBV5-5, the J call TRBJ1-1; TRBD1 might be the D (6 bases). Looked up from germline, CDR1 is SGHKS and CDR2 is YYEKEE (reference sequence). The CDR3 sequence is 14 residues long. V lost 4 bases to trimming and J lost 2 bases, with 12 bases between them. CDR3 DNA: TGTGCCAGCAGCCCGGGACAACGAAACACTGAAGCTTTCTTT. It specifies CASSPGQRNTEAFF. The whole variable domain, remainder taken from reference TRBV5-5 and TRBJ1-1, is DAGVTQSPTHLIKTRGQQVTLRCSPISGHKSVSWYQQVLGQGPQFIFQYYEKEERGRGNFPDRFSARQFPNYSSELNVNALLLGDSALYLCASSPGQRNTEAFFGQGTRLTVV.

Here the CDR3 reads CATSRVGTGGEQYF. CDR3 in DNA: TGTGCCACCAGCAGAGTAGGGACAGGGGGCGAGCAGTACTTC. The rearrangement links TRBV15 to TRBJ2-7, with 11 positions matching TRBD1. The V gene end was trimmed by 1 base and the J gene end by 6 bases; junction bases not matched to a gene: 2. The germline gives CDR1 LNHNV, CDR2 YYDKDF (reference sequence). The CDR3 loop spans 14 amino acids. The full variable domain, completed using reference TRBV15 and TRBJ2-7, is DAMVIQNPRYQVTQFGKPVTLSCSQTLNHNVMYWYQQKSSQAPKLLFHYYDKDFNNEADTPDNFQSRRPNTSFCFLDIRSPGLGDTAMYLCATSRVGTGGEQYFGPGTRLTVT.

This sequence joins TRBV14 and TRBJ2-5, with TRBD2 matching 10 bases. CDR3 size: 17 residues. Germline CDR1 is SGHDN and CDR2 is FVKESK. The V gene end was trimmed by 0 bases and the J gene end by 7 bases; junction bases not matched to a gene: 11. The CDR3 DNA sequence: TGTGCCAGCAGCCAAGATCGAACTAGCGGGAACGGAGGGACCCAGTACTTC. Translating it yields CASSQDRTSGNGGTQYF.

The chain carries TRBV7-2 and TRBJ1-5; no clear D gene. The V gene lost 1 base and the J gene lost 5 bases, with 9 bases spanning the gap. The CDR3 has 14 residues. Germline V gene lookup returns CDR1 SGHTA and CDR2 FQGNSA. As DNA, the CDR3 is TGTGCCAGCAGCTTAGGGCCAAGGGATCAGCCCCAGCATTTT. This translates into CASSLGPRDQPQHF.

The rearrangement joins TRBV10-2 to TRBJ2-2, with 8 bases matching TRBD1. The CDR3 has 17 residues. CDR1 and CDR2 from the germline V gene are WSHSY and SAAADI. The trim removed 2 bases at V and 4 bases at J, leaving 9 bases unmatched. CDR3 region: CASSEPRTGSVTGELFF. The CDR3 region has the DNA TGCGCCAGCAGTGAGCCTAGGACAGGGTCGGTCACCGGGGAGCTGTTTTTT.

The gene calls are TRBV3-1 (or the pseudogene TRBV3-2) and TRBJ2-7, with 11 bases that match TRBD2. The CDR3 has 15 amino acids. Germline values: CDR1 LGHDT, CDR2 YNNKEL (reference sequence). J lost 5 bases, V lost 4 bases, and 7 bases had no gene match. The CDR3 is CASSPSSGRIHEQYF. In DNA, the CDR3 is TGTGCCAGCAGCCCCTCTAGCGGGAGGATTCACGAGCAGTACTTC.

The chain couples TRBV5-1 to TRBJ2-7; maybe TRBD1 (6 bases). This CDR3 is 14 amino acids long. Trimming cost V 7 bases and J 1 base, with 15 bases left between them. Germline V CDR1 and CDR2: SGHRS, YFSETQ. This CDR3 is CASAVDRPSYEQYF. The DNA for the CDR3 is TGCGCCAGCGCCGTCGACAGGCCTTCCTACGAGCAGTACTTC. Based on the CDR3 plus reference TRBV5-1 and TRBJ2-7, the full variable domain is KAGVTQTPRYLIKTRGQQVTLSCSPISGHRSVSWYQQTPGQGLQFLFEYFSETQRNKGNFPGRFSGRQFSNSRSEMNVSTLELGDSALYLCASAVDRPSYEQYFGPGTRLTVT.

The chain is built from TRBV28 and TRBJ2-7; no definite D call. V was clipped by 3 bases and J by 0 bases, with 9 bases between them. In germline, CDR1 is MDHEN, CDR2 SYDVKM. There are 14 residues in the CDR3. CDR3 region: CASSLAGHSYEQYF. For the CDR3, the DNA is TGTGCCAGCAGTTTGGCAGGCCACTCCTACGAGCAGTACTTC.

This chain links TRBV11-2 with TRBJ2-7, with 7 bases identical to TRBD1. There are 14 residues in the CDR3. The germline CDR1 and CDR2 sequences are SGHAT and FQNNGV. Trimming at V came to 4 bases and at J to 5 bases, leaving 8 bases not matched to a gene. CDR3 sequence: CASSSLQGYHEQYF. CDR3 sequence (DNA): TGTGCCAGCAGCTCACTACAGGGGTACCACGAGCAGTACTTC.

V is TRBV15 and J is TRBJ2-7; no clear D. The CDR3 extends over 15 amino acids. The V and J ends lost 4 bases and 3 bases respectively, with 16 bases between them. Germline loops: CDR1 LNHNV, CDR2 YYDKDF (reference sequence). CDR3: CATSTRLTPYYEQYF. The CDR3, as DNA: TGTGCCACCAGCACCCGACTTACTCCGTACTACGAGCAGTACTTC.

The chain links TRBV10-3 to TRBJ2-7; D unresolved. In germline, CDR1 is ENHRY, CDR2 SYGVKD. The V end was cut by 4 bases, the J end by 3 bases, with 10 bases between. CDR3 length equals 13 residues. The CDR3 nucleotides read TGTGCCATCAGTGGTAACTCGGACTACGAGCAGTACTTC. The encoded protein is CAISGNSDYEQYF.

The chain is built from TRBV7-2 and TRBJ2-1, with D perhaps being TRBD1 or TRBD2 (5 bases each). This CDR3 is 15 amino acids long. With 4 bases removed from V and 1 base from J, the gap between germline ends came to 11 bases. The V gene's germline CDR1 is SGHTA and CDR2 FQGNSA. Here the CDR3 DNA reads TGTGCCAGCAGCTCAACTAGGGGTTCCTACAATGAGCAGTTCTTC. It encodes CASSSTRGSYNEQFF.

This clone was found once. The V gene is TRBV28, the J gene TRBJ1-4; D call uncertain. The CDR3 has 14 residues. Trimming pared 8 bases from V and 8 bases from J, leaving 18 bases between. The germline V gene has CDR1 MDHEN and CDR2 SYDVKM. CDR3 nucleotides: TGTGCCAGCTTCTCCGGTCACCCGGACGAAAAACTGTTTTTT. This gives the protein CASFSGHPDEKLFF. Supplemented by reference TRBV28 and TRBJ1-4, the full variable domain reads DVKVTQSSRYLVKRTGEKVFLECVQDMDHENMFWYRQDPGLGLRLIYFSYDVKMKEKGDIPEGYSVSREKKERFSLILESASTNQTSMYLCASFSGHPDEKLFFGSGTQLSVL.

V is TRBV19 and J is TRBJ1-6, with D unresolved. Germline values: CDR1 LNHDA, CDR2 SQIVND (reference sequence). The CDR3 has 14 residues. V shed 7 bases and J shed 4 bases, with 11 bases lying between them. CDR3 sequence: CASTTPEYNSPLHF. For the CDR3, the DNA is TGTGCCAGTACCACACCGGAATATAATTCACCCCTCCACTTT.

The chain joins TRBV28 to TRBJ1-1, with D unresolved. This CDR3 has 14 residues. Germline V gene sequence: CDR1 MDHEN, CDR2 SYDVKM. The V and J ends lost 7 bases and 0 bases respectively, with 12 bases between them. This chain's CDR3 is CASIAPGMNTEAFF. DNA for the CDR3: TGTGCCAGCATCGCGCCAGGCATGAACACTGAAGCTTTCTTT.

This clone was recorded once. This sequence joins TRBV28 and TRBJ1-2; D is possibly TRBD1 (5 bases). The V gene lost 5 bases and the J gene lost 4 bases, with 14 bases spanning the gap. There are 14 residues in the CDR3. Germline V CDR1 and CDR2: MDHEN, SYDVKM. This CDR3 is CASSAEGAGYGYTF. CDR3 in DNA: TGTGCCAGCAGTGCCGAAGGGGCAGGCTATGGCTACACCTTC.